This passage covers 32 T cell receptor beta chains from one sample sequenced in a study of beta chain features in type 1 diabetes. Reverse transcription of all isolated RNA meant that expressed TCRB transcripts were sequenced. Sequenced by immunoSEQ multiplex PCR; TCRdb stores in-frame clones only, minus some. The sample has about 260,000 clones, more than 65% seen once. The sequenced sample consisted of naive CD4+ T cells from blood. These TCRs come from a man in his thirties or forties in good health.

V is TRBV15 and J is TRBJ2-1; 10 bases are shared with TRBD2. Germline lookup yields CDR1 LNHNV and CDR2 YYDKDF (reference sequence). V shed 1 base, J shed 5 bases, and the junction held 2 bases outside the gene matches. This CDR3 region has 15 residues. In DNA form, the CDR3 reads TGTGCCACCAGCAGAGTAGCGGGAGGAAACAATGAGCAGTTCTTC. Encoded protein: CATSRVAGGNNEQFF.

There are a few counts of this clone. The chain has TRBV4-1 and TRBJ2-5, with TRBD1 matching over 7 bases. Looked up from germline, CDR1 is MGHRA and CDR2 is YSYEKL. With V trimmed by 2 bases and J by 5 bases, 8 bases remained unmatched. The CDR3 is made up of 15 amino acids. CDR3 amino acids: CASSQPDRLGETQYF. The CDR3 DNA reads TGCGCCAGCAGCCAACCGGACAGGCTGGGGGAGACCCAGTACTTC.

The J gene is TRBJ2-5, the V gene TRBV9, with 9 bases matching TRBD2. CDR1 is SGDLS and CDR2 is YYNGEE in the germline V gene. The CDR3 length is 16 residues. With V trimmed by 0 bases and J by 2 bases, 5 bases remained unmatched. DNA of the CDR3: TGTGCCAGCAGCGTAGGTTCTAGCGGGAATCAAGAGACCCAGTACTTC. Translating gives CASSVGSSGNQETQYF.

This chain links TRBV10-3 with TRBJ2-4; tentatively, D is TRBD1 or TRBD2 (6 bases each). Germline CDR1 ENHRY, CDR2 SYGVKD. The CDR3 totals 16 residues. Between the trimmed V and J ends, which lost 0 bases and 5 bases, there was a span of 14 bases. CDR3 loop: CAISESGGIDENIQYF. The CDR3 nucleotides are TGTGCCATCAGTGAGTCGGGGGGCATTGACGAAAACATTCAGTACTTC.

The CDR3 bases are TGTGCCAGCAGGTTCAGGGGGGCGGCTACTGAAGCTTTCTTT. Protein product: CASRFRGAATEAFF. The chain combines TRBV27 with TRBJ1-1; 7 nucleotides agree with TRBD1. Unmatched junction bases numbered 9, after V lost 6 bases and J lost 5 bases. The CDR3 covers 14 residues. The germline gives CDR1 MNHEY, CDR2 SMNVEV (reference sequence).

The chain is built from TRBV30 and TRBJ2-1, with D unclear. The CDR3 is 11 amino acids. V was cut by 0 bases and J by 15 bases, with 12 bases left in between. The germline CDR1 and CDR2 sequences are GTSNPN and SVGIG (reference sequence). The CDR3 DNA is TGTGCCTGGAGTGTACTACGGGTAGGGTTCTTC. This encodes CAWSVLRVGFF.

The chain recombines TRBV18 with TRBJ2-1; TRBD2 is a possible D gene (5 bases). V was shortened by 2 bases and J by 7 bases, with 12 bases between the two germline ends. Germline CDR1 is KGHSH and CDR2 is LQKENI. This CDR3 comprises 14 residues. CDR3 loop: CASSPRRGNNEQFF. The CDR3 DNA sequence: TGTGCCAGCTCACCAAGGCGAGGGAATAATGAGCAGTTCTTC. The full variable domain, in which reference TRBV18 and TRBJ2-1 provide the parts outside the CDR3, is NAGVMQNPRHLVRRRGQEARLRCSPMKGHSHVYWYRQLPEEGLKFMVYLQKENIIDESGMPKERFSAEFPKEGPSILRIQQVVRGDSAAYFCASSPRRGNNEQFFGPGTRLTVL.

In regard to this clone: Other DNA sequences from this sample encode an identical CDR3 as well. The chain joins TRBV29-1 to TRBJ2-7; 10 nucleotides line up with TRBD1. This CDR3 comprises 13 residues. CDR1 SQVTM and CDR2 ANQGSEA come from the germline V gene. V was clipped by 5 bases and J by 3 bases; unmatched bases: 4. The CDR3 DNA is TGCAGCGTTAGGACAGGGGGTGGCTACGAGCAGTACTTC. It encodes CSVRTGGGYEQYF.

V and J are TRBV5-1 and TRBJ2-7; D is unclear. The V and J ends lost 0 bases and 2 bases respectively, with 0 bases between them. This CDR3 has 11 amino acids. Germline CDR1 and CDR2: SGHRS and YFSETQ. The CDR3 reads CASSLAYEQYF. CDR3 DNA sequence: TGCGCCAGCAGCTTGGCCTACGAGCAGTACTTC. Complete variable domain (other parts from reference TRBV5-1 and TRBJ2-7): KAGVTQTPRYLIKTRGQQVTLSCSPISGHRSVSWYQQTPGQGLQFLFEYFSETQRNKGNFPGRFSGRQFSNSRSEMNVSTLELGDSALYLCASSLAYEQYFGPGTRLTVT.

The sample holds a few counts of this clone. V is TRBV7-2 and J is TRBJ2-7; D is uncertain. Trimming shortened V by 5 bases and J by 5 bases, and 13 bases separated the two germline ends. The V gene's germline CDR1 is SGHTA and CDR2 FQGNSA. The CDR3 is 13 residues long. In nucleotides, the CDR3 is TGTGCCAGCAGCCTCCGTCCCCCGGACGAGCAGTACTTC. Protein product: CASSLRPPDEQYF.

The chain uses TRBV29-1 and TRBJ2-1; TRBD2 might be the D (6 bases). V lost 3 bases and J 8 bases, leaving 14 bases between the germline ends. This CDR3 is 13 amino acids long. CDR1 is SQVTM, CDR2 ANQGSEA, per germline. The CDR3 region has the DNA TGCAGCGTTGAGGGACTCCTGCGCGATGAGCAGTTCTTC. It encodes CSVEGLLRDEQFF.

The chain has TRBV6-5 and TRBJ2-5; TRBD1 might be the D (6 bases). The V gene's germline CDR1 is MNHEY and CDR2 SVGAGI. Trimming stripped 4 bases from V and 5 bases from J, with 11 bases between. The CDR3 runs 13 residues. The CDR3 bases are TGTGCCAGCAGTTTTCAGGGGCTCGAGACCCAGTACTTC. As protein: CASSFQGLETQYF.

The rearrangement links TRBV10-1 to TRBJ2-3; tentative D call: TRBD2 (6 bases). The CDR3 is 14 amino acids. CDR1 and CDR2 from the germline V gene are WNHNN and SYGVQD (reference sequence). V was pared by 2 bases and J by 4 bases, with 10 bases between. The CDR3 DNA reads TGCGCCAGCAGTGAGAGATCGGGAGCAGATACGCAGTATTTT. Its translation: CASSERSGADTQYF.

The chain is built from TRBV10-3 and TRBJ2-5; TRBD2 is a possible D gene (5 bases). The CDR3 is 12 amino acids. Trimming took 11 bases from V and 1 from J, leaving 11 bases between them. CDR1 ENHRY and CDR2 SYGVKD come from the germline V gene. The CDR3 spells CASGETQETQYF. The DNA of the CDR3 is TGTGCCTCCGGGGAGACCCAAGAGACCCAGTACTTC.

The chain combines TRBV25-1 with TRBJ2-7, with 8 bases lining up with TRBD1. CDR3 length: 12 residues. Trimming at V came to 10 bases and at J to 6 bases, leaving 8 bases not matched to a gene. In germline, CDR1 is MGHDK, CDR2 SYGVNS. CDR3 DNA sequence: TGTGCCACGCGACAGGGGAATTCCGAGCAGTACTTC. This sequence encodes CATRQGNSEQYF.

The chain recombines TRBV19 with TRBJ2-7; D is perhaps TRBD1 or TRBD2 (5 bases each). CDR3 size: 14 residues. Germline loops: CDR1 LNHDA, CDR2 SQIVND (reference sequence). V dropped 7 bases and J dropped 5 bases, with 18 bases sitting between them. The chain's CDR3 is CASNPGTILDEQYF. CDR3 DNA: TGTGCCAGTAATCCTGGGACCATCTTGGACGAGCAGTACTTC.

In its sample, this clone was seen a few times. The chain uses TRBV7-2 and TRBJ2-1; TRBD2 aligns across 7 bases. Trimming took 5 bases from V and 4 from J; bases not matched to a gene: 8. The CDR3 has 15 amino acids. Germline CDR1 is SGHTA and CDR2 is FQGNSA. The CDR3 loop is CASSPTSESYNEQFF. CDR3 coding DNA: TGTGCCAGCAGCCCTACTAGCGAATCTTACAATGAGCAGTTCTTC.

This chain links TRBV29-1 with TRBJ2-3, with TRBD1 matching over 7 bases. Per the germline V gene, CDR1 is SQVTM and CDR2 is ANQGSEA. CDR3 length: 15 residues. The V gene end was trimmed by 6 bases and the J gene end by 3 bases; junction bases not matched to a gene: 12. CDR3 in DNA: TGCAGCGTCACCGGGACAGTTTTAGGGACAGATACGCAGTATTTT. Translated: CSVTGTVLGTDTQYF.

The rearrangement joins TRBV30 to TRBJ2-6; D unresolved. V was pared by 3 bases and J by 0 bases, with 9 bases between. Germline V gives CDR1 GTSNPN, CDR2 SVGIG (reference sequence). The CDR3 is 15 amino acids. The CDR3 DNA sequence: TGTGCCTGGAGCTATGGCAGCTCTGGGGCCAACGTCCTGACTTTC. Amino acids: CAWSYGSSGANVLTF.

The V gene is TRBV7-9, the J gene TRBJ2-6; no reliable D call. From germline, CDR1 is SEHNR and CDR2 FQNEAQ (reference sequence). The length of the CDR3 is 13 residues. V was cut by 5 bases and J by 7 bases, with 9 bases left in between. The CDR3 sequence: CASSVSNANVLTF. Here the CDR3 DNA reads TGTGCCAGCAGCGTAAGCAACGCCAACGTCCTGACTTTC. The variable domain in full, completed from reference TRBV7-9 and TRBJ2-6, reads DTGVSQNPRHKITKRGQNVTFRCDPISEHNRLYWYRQTLGQGPEFLTYFQNEAQLEKSRLLSDRFSAERPKGSFSTLEIQRTEQGDSAMYLCASSVSNANVLTFGAGSRLTVL.

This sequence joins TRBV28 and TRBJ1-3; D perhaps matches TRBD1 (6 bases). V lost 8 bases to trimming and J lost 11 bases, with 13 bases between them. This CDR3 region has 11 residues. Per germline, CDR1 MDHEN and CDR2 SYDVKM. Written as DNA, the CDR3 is TGTGCCAGCTGGTCACAGGGAGCCATATATTTT. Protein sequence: CASWSQGAIYF.

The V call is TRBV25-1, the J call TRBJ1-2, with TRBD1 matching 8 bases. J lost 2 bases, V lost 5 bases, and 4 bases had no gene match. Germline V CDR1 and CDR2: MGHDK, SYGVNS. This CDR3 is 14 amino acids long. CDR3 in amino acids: CASSSTGENYGYTF. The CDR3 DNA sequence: TGTGCCAGCAGTTCGACAGGGGAGAACTATGGCTACACCTTC.

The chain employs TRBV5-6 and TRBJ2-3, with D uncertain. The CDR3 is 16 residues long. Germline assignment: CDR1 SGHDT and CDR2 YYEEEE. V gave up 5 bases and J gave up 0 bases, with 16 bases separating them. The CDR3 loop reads CASSPGKGISTDTQYF. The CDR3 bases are TGTGCCAGCAGTCCAGGAAAGGGTATTAGCACAGATACGCAGTATTTT.

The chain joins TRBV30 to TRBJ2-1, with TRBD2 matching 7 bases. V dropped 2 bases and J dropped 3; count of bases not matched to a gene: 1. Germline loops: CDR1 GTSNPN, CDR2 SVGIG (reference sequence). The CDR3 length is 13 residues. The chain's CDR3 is CAWSSSGYNEQFF. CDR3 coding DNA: TGTGCCTGGAGTTCTAGCGGCTACAATGAGCAGTTCTTC. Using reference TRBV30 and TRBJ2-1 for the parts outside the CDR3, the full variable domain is SQTIHQWPATLVQPVGSPLSLECTVEGTSNPNLYWYRQAAGRGLQLLFYSVGIGQISSEVPQNLSASRPQDRQFILSSKKLLLSDSGFYLCAWSSSGYNEQFFGPGTRLTVL.

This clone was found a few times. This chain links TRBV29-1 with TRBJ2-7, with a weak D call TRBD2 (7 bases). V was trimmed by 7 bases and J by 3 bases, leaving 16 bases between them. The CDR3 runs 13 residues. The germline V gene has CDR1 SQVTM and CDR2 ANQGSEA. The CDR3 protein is CSARGRGLYEQYF. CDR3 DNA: TGCAGCGCCCGAGGGCGGGGGCTCTACGAGCAGTACTTC.

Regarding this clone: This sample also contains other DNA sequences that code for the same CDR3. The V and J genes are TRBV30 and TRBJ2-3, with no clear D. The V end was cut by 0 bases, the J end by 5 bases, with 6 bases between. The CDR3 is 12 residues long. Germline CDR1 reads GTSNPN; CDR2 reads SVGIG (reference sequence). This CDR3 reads CAWSVVGDTQYF. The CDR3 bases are TGTGCCTGGAGTGTCGTGGGAGATACGCAGTATTTT. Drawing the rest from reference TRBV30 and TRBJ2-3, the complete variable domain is SQTIHQWPATLVQPVGSPLSLECTVEGTSNPNLYWYRQAAGRGLQLLFYSVGIGQISSEVPQNLSASRPQDRQFILSSKKLLLSDSGFYLCAWSVVGDTQYFGPGTRLTVL.

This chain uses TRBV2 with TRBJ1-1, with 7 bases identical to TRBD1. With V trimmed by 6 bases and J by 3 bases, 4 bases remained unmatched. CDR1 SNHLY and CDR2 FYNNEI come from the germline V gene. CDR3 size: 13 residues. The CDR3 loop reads CASRVTGDTEAFF. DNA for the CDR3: TGTGCCAGCAGGGTCACAGGGGACACTGAAGCTTTCTTT.

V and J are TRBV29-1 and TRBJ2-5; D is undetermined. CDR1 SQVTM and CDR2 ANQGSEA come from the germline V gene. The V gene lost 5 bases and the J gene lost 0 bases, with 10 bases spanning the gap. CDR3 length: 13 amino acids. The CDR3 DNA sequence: TGCAGCGTTTCGACGAAGTACCAAGAGACCCAGTACTTC. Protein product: CSVSTKYQETQYF.

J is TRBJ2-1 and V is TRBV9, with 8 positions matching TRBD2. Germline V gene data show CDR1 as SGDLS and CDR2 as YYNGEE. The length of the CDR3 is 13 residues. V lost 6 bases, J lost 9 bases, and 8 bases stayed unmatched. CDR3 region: CASIPGLVGEQFF. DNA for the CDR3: TGTGCCAGCATTCCGGGACTAGTCGGTGAGCAGTTCTTC.

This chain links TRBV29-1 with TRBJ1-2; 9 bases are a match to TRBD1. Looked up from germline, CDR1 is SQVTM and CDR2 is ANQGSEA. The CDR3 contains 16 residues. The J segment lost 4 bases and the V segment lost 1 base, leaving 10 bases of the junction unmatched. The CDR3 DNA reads TGCAGCGTTGAAGTCGGGACAGGGACTCGGGGCTATGGCTACACCTTC. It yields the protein CSVEVGTGTRGYGYTF.

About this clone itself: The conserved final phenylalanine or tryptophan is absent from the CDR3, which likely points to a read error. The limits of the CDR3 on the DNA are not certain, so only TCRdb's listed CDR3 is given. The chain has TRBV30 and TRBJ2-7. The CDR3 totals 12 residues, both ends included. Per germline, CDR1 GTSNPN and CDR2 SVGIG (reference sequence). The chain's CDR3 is CAWGYGGLPVSL.

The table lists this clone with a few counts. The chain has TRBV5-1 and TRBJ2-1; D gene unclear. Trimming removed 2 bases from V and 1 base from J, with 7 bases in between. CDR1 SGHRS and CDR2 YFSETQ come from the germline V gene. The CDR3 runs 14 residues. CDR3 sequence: CASSLPPSYNEQFF. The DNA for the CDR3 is TGCGCCAGCAGCTTACCCCCGTCCTACAATGAGCAGTTCTTC.